There are a few counts of the clone carrying this T cell receptor (beta chain). Antigen specificity is unknown. This entry comes from a study of beta chain features in type 1 diabetes. Across the whole study: Patients did not differ from healthy donors in age, gender or cell yield.

Regarding the study as a whole: The study found moderately but significantly shorter TCRB CDR3s in all four CD4+ subsets of Type 1 diabetes patients.

The CDR3 extends over 15 amino acids. CDR1 SQVTM and CDR2 ANQGSEA come from the germline V gene. Deletions cut 2 bases from V and 3 bases from J, with 17 bases between. Sequencing targeted expressed TCRB transcripts, as all isolated RNA had been reverse transcribed. An average approximately 3.3 million reads came from naive, central memory and regulatory T cell samples. Clones were read by immunoSEQ multiplex PCR, and TCRdb kept only the in-frame ones, dropping some. The sample includes around 600,000 clones, about an eighth of them seen just once. The V call is TRBV29-1, the J call TRBJ2-7; unclear D gene. The sequenced sample consisted of naive CD4+ T cells from blood. The TCR originated in a man aged 30-40 years with type 1 diabetes. CDR3 nucleotides: TGCAGCGTTGAATGTCTCCCAGCTGGAGACTACGAGCAGTACTTC. It yields the protein CSVECLPAGDYEQYF.